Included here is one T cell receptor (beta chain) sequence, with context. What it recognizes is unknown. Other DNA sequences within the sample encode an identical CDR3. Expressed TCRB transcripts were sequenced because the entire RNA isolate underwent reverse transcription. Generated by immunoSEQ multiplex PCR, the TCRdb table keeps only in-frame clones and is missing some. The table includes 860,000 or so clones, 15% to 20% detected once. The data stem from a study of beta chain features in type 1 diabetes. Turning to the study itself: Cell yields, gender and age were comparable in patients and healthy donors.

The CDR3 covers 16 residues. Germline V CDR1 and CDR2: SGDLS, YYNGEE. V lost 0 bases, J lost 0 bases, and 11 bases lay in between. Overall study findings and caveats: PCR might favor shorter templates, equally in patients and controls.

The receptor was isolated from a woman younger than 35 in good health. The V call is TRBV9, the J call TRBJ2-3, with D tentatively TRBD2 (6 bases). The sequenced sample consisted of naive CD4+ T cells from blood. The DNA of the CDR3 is TGTGCCAGCAGCGTAGTTGGGAGCGGGAGCACAGATACGCAGTATTTT. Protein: CASSVVGSGSTDTQYF.